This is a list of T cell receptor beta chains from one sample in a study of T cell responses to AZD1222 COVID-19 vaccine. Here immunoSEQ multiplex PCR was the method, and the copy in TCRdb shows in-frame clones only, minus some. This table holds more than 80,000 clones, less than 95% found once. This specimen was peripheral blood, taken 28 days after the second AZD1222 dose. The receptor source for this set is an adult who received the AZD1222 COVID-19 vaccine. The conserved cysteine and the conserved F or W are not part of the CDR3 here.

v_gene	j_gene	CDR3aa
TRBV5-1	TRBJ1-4	ASRLDHNEKLF
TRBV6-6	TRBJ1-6	ASTAGTPLH
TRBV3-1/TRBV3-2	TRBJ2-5	ASGIQETQY
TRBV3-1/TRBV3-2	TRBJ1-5	ASSQGRQGHGGGNQPQH
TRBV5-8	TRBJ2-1	ASSYVSGPYNEQF
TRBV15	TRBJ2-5	ATSRVGFGANQETQY
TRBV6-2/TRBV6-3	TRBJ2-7	ASSDLDEQY
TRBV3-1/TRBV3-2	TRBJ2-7	ASSRIQGKSSFEQY
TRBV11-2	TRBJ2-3	ASSLDPHRGTDTQY
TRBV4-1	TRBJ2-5	ASSQEVGTAQETQY
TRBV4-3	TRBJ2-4	ASSQELFYSAKNIQY
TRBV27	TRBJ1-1	ASSLSRGNTEAF
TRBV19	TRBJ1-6	ASSGDPATSPLH
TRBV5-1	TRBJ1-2	ASSDGRGHFYGYT
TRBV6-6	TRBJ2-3	ASSLQSTDTQY
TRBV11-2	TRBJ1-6	ASSLDVGASSPLH
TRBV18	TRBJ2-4	ASSQAAPGQGNIQY
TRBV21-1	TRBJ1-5	ASSKADRGEGQPQH
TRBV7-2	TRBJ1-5	ASSLGWDQPQH
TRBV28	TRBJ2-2	ASTLDRGYNGELF
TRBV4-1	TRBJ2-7	ASSQGETGKYEQY
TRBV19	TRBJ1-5	ASNTRGNRAVQPQH
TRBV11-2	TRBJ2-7	ASSPGTSGGPPPYEQY
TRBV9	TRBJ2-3	ASSVVGRDTDTQY
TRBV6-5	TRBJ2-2	ASSQSTGGTGELF
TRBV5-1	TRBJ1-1	ASSLGWGRGNEAF
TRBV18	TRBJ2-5	ASSPGTGGQETQY
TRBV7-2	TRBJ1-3	ASSLGATGTGNTIY
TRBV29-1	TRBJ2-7	SGGDYEQY
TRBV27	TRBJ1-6	ASSIRYGLSSYNSPLH
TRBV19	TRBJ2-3	ASSKGDTDTQY
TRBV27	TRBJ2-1	ASSLAQAGVPLKNEQF
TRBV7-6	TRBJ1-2	ASSFAPNSIGYT
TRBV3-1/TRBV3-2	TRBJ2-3	ASSQESLVAQY
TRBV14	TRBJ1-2	ASSQHSPGQSYGYT
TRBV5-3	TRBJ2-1	ARSSEPGTSGELGNEQF
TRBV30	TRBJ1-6	AWSRDRLNSPLH
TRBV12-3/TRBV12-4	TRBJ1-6	ASSSGRSPLH
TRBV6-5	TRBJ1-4	ASSYSLGQGNEKLF
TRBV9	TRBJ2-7	ASSVGDSFLGQY
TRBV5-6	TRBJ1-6	ASSFDRSPLH
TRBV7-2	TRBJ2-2	ASSLTGIDTGELF
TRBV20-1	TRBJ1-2	SASGGFYGYT
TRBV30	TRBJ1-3	AWGTVSGNTIY
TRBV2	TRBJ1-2	ASSEGRRWYT
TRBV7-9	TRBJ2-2	ASSLGFASNTGELF
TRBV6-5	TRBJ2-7	ASSYVGQAYEQY
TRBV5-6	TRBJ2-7	ASSANYEQY
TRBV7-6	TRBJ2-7	ASSLEGRGDYEQY
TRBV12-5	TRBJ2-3	ASAPGQGVGDTQY
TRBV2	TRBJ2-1	ASKRQGAYNEQF
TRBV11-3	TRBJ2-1	ASSLARTAEQF
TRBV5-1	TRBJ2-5	ASSLEGIQETQY